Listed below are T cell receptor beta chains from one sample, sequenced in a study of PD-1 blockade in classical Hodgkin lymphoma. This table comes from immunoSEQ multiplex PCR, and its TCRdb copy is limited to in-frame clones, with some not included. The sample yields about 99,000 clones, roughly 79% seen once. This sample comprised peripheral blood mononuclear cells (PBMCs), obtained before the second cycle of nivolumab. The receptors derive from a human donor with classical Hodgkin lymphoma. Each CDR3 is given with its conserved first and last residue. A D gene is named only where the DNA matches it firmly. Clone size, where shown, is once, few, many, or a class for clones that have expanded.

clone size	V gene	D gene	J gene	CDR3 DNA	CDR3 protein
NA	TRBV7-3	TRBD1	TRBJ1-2	TGTGCCAGCAGCTTGAGACAGGGGACTGGCTACACCTTC	CASSLRQGTGYTF
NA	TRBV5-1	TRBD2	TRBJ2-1	TGCGCCAGCAGCATCCCACTAGCGGGTACCTACAATGAGCAGTTCTTC	CASSIPLAGTYNEQFF
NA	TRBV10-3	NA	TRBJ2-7	TGTGCCATCGGGTCCTTCGCTGAGCAGTACTTC	CAIGSFAEQYF
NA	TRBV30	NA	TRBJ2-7	TGTGCCTGGAGTGGAGGACAAGCGGCCCCATGGCAGTACTTC	CAWSGGQAAPWQYF
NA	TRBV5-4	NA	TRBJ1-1	TGTGCCAGCAGCTCCTGGACGGTGAACACTGAAGCTTTCTTT	CASSSWTVNTEAFF
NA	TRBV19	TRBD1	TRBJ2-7	TGTGCCAGTAGCTCCGTTTGGACAGGGGTCTACGAGCAGTACTTC	CASSSVWTGVYEQYF
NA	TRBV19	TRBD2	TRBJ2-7	TGTGCCAGTAGTGCCCGACTAGCAGCCTACGAGCAGTACTTC	CASSARLAAYEQYF
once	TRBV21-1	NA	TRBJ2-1	TGTGCCAGCAGCAGCCTAGCGGGAGTCAATGAGCAGTTCTTC	CASSSLAGVNEQFF
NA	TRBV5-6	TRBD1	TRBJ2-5	TGTGCCAGCAGCCCGGCCTGGGACAGGGCTTCGCAAGAGACCCAGTACTTC	CASSPAWDRASQETQYF
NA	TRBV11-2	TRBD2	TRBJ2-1	TGTGCCAGCGGGACATTAGCGGGAGCCAACAATGAGCAGTTCTTC	CASGTLAGANNEQFF
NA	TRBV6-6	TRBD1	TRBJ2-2	TGTGCCAGCACCAAAGGGACAGGGGGGGTATTAGGGGAGCTGTTTTTT	CASTKGTGGVLGELFF
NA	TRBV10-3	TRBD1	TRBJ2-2	TGTGCCATCAGTGAGGCAGGGGGCAACACCGGGGAGCTGTTTTTT	CAISEAGGNTGELFF
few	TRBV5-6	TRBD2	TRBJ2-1	TGTGCCAGCAGCCCACGGGGGAAAACTAGCGGGAGAGGGGATGAGCAGTTCTTC	CASSPRGKTSGRGDEQFF
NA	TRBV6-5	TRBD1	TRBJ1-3	TGTGCCAGCAGTCGAGACAGGGTTCCTGGAAACACCATATATTTT	CASSRDRVPGNTIYF
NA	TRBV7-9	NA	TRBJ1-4	TGTGCCAGCAGCCCAGGGGAATCCGGAAAACTGTTTTTT	CASSPGESGKLFF
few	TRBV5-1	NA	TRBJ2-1	TGCGCCAGCAGCTTCCAACTTGCCGAGTATGAGCAGTTCTTC	CASSFQLAEYEQFF
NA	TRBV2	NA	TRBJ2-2	TGTGCCAGCAGCGGGACCGGGCCCACCGGGGAGCTGTTTTTT	CASSGTGPTGELFF
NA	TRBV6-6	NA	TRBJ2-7	TGTGCCAGCAAAGGACAGAAAAACCCCTACGAGCAGTACTTC	CASKGQKNPYEQYF
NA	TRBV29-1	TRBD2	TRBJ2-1	TGCAGCGTGGGGGGAGGGGCGTGGAACAATGAGCAGTTCTTC	CSVGGGAWNNEQFF
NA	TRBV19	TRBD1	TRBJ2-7	TGTGCCAGTAGTACGCCCCGGACAGGGTCCTCCTACGAGCAGTACTTC	CASSTPRTGSSYEQYF
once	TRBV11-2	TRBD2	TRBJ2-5	TGTGCCAGCAGCTCCCGAGGACTAGCGGGCCAAGAGACCCAGTACTTC	CASSSRGLAGQETQYF
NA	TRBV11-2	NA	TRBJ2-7	TGTGCCAGCAGCTCGCCCCTTAGACATGTCTACGAGCAGTACTTC	CASSSPLRHVYEQYF
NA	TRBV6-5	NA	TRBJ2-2	TGTGCCAGCGTGGGGGGCCCCGGGGAGCTGTTTTTT	CASVGGPGELFF
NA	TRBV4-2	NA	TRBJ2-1	TGTGCCAGCAGCCAAGTTGGAAAGGGGGAGGTCTACTACAATGAGCAGTTCTTC	CASSQVGKGEVYYNEQFF
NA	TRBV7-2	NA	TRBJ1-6	TGTGCCAGCAGCCGCCGCGGGGCCACTAATTCACCCCTCCACTTT	CASSRRGATNSPLHF
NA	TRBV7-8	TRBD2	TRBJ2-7	TGTGCCAGCAGCTTCCCTCTTAGCGGGAGCTCCTACGAGCAGTACTTC	CASSFPLSGSSYEQYF
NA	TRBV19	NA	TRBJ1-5	TGTGCCAGTACCTTAGTCCTGGGCACTCAGCCCCAGCATTTT	CASTLVLGTQPQHF
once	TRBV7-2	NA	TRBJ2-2	TGTGCCAGCAGCTTAGAGCGGAACCTGGCGGGCGGGAACGCCGGGGAGCTGTTTTTT	CASSLERNLAGGNAGELFF